These 30 T cell receptor beta chains were sequenced from one sample in a study of OX40 agonist ivuxolimab in advanced cancers. The method was immunoSEQ multiplex PCR; TCRdb's version includes in-frame clones alone and lacks a portion of them. The table includes about 96,000 clones, around 80% detected once. This specimen consisted of CD4+ or CD8+ T cells sorted from blood, obtained in a trial of the OX40 agonist ivuxolimab. These receptors came from an adult with an advanced solid tumor such as melanoma, head and neck, liver or kidney cancer.

CDR3 sequence: CASSEELGLGNSPLHF. In DNA form, the CDR3 reads TGTGCCAGCAGTGAAGAACTGGGTTTGGGTAATTCACCCCTCCACTTT. This chain uses TRBV6-1 with TRBJ1-6; D gene unclear. This CDR3 has 16 residues. V was clipped by 1 base and J by 6 bases, with 13 bases between them. Germline V gene sequence: CDR1 MNHNS, CDR2 SASEGT.

This chain uses TRBV7-9 with TRBJ1-1; 9 nucleotides align to TRBD1. This CDR3 spans 15 amino acids. Germline-derived CDR1 and CDR2 are SEHNR and FQNEAQ (reference sequence). After removal of 5 bases from V and 2 bases from J, the junction contained 6 bases not matched to a gene. In nucleotides, the CDR3 is TGTGCCAGCAGCCCCCGACAGGGGGGTAACACTGAAGCTTTCTTT. It specifies CASSPRQGGNTEAFF.

The chain carries TRBV11-2 and TRBJ2-7, with TRBD1 as a possible D gene (5 bases). The germline gives CDR1 SGHAT, CDR2 FQNNGV. CDR3 length equals 13 residues. V lost 1 base to trimming and J lost 9 bases, with 13 bases between them. CDR3: CASSLGLGAGQYF. For the CDR3, the DNA is TGTGCCAGCAGCTTAGGGTTAGGGGCAGGGCAGTACTTC. Supplemented by reference TRBV11-2 and TRBJ2-7, the full variable domain reads EAGVAQSPRYKIIEKRQSVAFWCNPISGHATLYWYQQILGQGPKLLIQFQNNGVVDDSQLPKDRFSAERLKGVDSTLKIQPAKLEDSAVYLCASSLGLGAGQYFGPGTRLTVT.

The chain combines TRBV5-1 with TRBJ1-2; weak D call: TRBD1 (6 bases). This CDR3 has 16 residues. The germline V gene encodes CDR1 SGHRS and CDR2 YFSETQ. Trimming stripped 6 bases from V and 1 base from J, with 19 bases between. As DNA, the CDR3 is TGCGCCAGCACTTTAGAGGGGGGCCTAAATAACTATGGCTACACCTTC. Protein product: CASTLEGGLNNYGYTF. The entire variable domain, with the rest obtained from reference TRBV5-1 and TRBJ1-2, is as follows: KAGVTQTPRYLIKTRGQQVTLSCSPISGHRSVSWYQQTPGQGLQFLFEYFSETQRNKGNFPGRFSGRQFSNSRSEMNVSTLELGDSALYLCASTLEGGLNNYGYTFGSGTRLTVV.

The chain employs TRBV27 and TRBJ1-1; no clear D gene. Germline CDR1 and CDR2: MNHEY and SMNVEV (reference sequence). CDR3 length: 14 residues. Trimming removed 5 bases from V and 3 bases from J, with 13 bases in between. The CDR3 DNA reads TGTGCCAGCAGTAAGTCGGTAGGATACACTGAAGCTTTCTTT. It encodes CASSKSVGYTEAFF.

This clone was seen just once. V usage is TRBV2 and J usage is TRBJ2-5, with D possibly matching TRBD1 (6 bases). The CDR3 length is 14 residues. V dropped 4 bases and J dropped 1 base, with 10 bases sitting between them. Germline CDR1 reads SNHLY; CDR2 reads FYNNEI. The CDR3 region has the DNA TGTGCCAGCAGTGGAGGACAGTTCCAAGAGACCCAGTACTTC. This codes for CASSGGQFQETQYF. The full variable domain, in which reference TRBV2 and TRBJ2-5 provide the parts outside the CDR3, is EPEVTQTPSHQVTQMGQEVILRCVPISNHLYFYWYRQILGQKVEFLVSFYNNEISEKSEIFDDQFSVERPDGSNFTLKIRSTKLEDSAMYFCASSGGQFQETQYFGPGTRLLVL.

The J gene is TRBJ2-2, the V gene TRBV6-1; no reliable D call. Germline CDR1 MNHNS, CDR2 SASEGT. This CDR3 has 13 residues. V was shortened by 8 bases and J by 1 base, with 8 bases between the two germline ends. The CDR3 here is CASDALNTGELFF. The CDR3 nucleotides are TGTGCCAGCGACGCGTTGAACACCGGGGAGCTGTTTTTT.

This rearrangement joins TRBV28 to TRBJ1-2; 7 bases align to TRBD1. Trimming at V came to 6 bases and at J to 6 bases, leaving 7 bases not matched to a gene. The CDR3 runs 13 residues. Germline CDR1 is MDHEN and CDR2 is SYDVKM. The CDR3 loop is CASREDRADGYTF. CDR3 DNA: TGTGCCAGCAGGGAAGACAGGGCTGATGGCTACACCTTC.

The chain combines TRBV18 with TRBJ1-6; D might be TRBD1 (5 bases). This CDR3 contains 12 residues. V was shortened by 4 bases and J by 8 bases, with 6 bases between the two germline ends. In germline, CDR1 is KGHSH, CDR2 LQKENI. CDR3 sequence reads: CASSLQDSPLHF. CDR3 nucleotide sequence: TGTGCCAGCTCACTACAGGATTCACCCCTCCACTTT. Full variable domain (outside the CDR3, taken from reference TRBV18 and TRBJ1-6): NAGVMQNPRHLVRRRGQEARLRCSPMKGHSHVYWYRQLPEEGLKFMVYLQKENIIDESGMPKERFSAEFPKEGPSILRIQQVVRGDSAAYFCASSLQDSPLHFGNGTRLTVT.

The CDR3 loop is CASSKVTNTGELFF. CDR3 DNA: TGTGCCAGTAGTAAGGTCACGAACACCGGGGAGCTGTTTTTT. The chain employs TRBV19 and TRBJ2-2; the D is unclear. V was pared by 4 bases and J by 0 bases, with 6 bases between. CDR3 length equals 14 residues. The V gene's germline CDR1 is LNHDA and CDR2 SQIVND (reference sequence).

The genes are TRBV5-1 and TRBJ2-1; the match to TRBD1 covers 11 bases. CDR1 is SGHRS and CDR2 is YFSETQ in the germline V gene. V dropped 0 bases and J dropped 3; count of bases not matched to a gene: 5. This CDR3 is built from 17 residues. CDR3 nucleotide sequence: TGCGCCAGCAGCTTGGTTATCGGGACAGGGGGCTACAATGAGCAGTTCTTC. This codes for CASSLVIGTGGYNEQFF.

This clone appeared a few times. This chain uses TRBV5-1 with TRBJ2-3, with D possibly matching TRBD2 (6 bases). CDR3 size: 13 residues. V was pared by 2 bases and J by 8 bases, with 12 bases between. CDR1 is SGHRS and CDR2 is YFSETQ in the germline V gene. The CDR3 protein is CASSLSEEGTQYF. As DNA, the CDR3 is TGCGCCAGCAGCTTAAGTGAGGAGGGTACGCAGTATTTT. The full variable domain, with the rest looked up from reference TRBV5-1 and TRBJ2-3, is KAGVTQTPRYLIKTRGQQVTLSCSPISGHRSVSWYQQTPGQGLQFLFEYFSETQRNKGNFPGRFSGRQFSNSRSEMNVSTLELGDSALYLCASSLSEEGTQYFGPGTRLTVL.

The V gene is TRBV13, the J gene TRBJ2-3; weak D call: TRBD2 (5 bases). CDR3 length equals 15 residues. V was shortened by 5 bases and J by 0 bases, with 12 bases between the two germline ends. The germline CDR1 and CDR2 sequences are PRHDT and FYEKMQ (reference sequence). The CDR3 DNA follows: TGTGCCAGCAGCCCTCTGCGGGCTAGCACAGATACGCAGTATTTT. Amino acid sequence: CASSPLRASTDTQYF.

This clone was seen a single time. The chain has TRBV4-3 and TRBJ2-1; 8 bases map to TRBD2. The length of the CDR3 is 13 residues. Germline V gene data show CDR1 as LGHNA and CDR2 as YSLEER. Trimming took 5 bases from V and 10 from J; bases not matched to a gene: 7. This chain's CDR3 is CASSSNGGGEQFF. CDR3 DNA: TGCGCCAGCAGCTCAAACGGGGGGGGAGAGCAGTTCTTC.

A single count supports this clone. V is TRBV7-9 and J is TRBJ1-1; D remains unclear. This CDR3 is built from 14 residues. Germline loops: CDR1 SEHNR, CDR2 FQNEAQ (reference sequence). Trimming cost V 3 bases and J 3 bases, with 11 bases left between them. CDR3 in DNA: TGTGCCAGCAGCTTTGATGAAAGACACACTGAAGCTTTCTTT. Translation gives CASSFDERHTEAFF.

This chain uses TRBV6-4 with TRBJ1-2; 7 bases fit TRBD1. Germline V gives CDR1 MRHNA, CDR2 SNTAGT. V gave up 11 bases and J gave up 4 bases; unmatched junction bases: 13. The CDR3 runs 14 residues. The CDR3 sequence: CAGKPYRGIYGYTF. The CDR3 DNA reads TGTGCCGGGAAGCCTTACAGGGGTATCTATGGCTACACCTTC.

The chain links TRBV9 to TRBJ1-1; D is unresolved. Germline lookup yields CDR1 SGDLS and CDR2 YYNGEE. The CDR3 sequence is 15 residues long. The V end was cut by 5 bases, the J end by 3 bases, with 17 bases between. CDR3 amino acids: CASSELVYGDTEAFF. For the CDR3, the DNA is TGTGCCAGCAGTGAGCTAGTGTACGGTGACACTGAAGCTTTCTTT.

The genes are TRBV6-6 and TRBJ2-7; TRBD1 matches at 10 bases. The CDR3 runs to 14 residues. The V and J ends lost 10 bases and 1 base, in that order; junction bases with no gene match: 7. Germline V gene data show CDR1 as MNHNY and CDR2 as SVGAGI (reference sequence). CDR3 protein: CAISPGQGSYEQYF. CDR3 nucleotide sequence: TGTGCCATCAGCCCGGGACAGGGGTCCTACGAGCAGTACTTC.

The chain has TRBV7-9 and TRBJ2-7; D is possibly TRBD1 (7 bases). The V and J ends lost 6 bases and 7 bases respectively, with 22 bases between them. The CDR3 extends over 15 amino acids. The germline gives CDR1 SEHNR, CDR2 FQNEAQ (reference sequence). The DNA of the CDR3 is TGTGCCAGCAGGTCTACAGGGGCGGGGTTCCCTGAGCAGTACTTC. This encodes CASRSTGAGFPEQYF. Filled out from reference TRBV7-9 and TRBJ2-7, the complete variable domain reads DTGVSQNPRHKITKRGQNVTFRCDPISEHNRLYWYRQTLGQGPEFLTYFQNEAQLEKSRLLSDRFSAERPKGSFSTLEIQRTEQGDSAMYLCASRSTGAGFPEQYFGPGTRLTVT.

CDR3 residues: CASSQSDQDTQYF. CDR3 in DNA: TGCGCCAGCAGCCAATCCGACCAAGATACGCAGTATTTT. The rearrangement links TRBV4-3 to TRBJ2-3; D unclear. The CDR3 has 13 amino acids. Germline assignment: CDR1 LGHNA and CDR2 YSLEER. Trimming left V 2 bases short and J 5 bases short, with 8 bases between.

The chain links TRBV5-1 to TRBJ2-7; D uncertain. Germline values: CDR1 SGHRS, CDR2 YFSETQ. The CDR3 totals 12 residues. The V and J ends lost 2 bases and 2 bases respectively, with 5 bases between them. For the CDR3, the DNA is TGCGCCAGCAGCTTAAATACCTACGAGCAGTACTTC. This codes for CASSLNTYEQYF.

The gene calls are TRBV19 and TRBJ2-1; 9 bases map to TRBD2. The CDR3 length is 14 residues. The J segment lost 5 bases and the V segment lost 11 bases, leaving 10 bases of the junction unmatched. The germline V gene has CDR1 LNHDA and CDR2 SQIVND (reference sequence). CDR3: CASSGRLADNEQFF. CDR3 DNA: TGTGCCTCCAGCGGTCGACTAGCGGACAATGAGCAGTTCTTC.

CDR3 sequence: CASSQDRNSAGYGYTF. The CDR3 region has the DNA TGTGCCAGCAGCCAAGATCGGAACAGCGCCGGATATGGCTACACCTTC. The chain recombines TRBV4-2 with TRBJ1-2; no clear D gene. In germline, CDR1 is LGHNA, CDR2 YNFKEQ. Deletions cut 0 bases from V and 5 bases from J, with 16 bases between. This CDR3 contains 16 residues.

V is TRBV18 and J is TRBJ2-3, with 10 bases matching TRBD1. CDR1 and CDR2 (germline): KGHSH, LQKENI. The CDR3 runs 16 residues. J was trimmed by 5 bases and V by 3 bases; bases with no gene match: 8. The CDR3 DNA is TGTGCCAGCTCACCCCCCGGACAGGGGGTGGTAGATACGCAGTATTTT. It specifies CASSPPGQGVVDTQYF.

The V and J genes are TRBV6-1 and TRBJ2-7; D is perhaps TRBD1 (5 bases). Per the germline V gene, CDR1 is MNHNS and CDR2 is SASEGT. The CDR3 is 16 residues long. The ends were cut back, 2 bases at V and 5 bases at J, with 19 bases in the middle. The DNA for the CDR3 is TGTGCCAGCAGTGAAAGAGTCTGGCAGGGAAGCCACGAGCAGTACTTC. It specifies CASSERVWQGSHEQYF.

This clone appeared a single time. The V and J genes are TRBV10-3 and TRBJ1-1, with a weak D call TRBD1 (6 bases). Trimming took 8 bases from V and 3 from J, leaving 19 bases between them. The V gene's germline CDR1 is ENHRY and CDR2 SYGVKD. This CDR3 region has 15 residues. Here the CDR3 reads CAIYPGGGADTEAFF. For the CDR3, the DNA is TGTGCCATCTATCCTGGGGGGGGCGCAGACACTGAAGCTTTCTTT.

The gene calls are TRBV7-2 and TRBJ2-7; possibly TRBD1 for D (6 bases). In germline, CDR1 is SGHTA, CDR2 FQGNSA. V was cut by 1 base and J by 7 bases, with 14 bases left in between. The CDR3 sequence is 14 residues long. The CDR3 spells CASSLDNRVGEQYF. In nucleotides, the CDR3 is TGTGCCAGCAGCTTAGACAACAGGGTGGGTGAGCAGTACTTC.

The chain employs TRBV7-9 and TRBJ1-3; the D gene is possibly TRBD1 (6 bases). With 3 bases removed from V and 3 bases from J, the gap between germline ends came to 9 bases. The length of the CDR3 is 14 residues. Germline V gene lookup returns CDR1 SEHNR and CDR2 FQNEAQ (reference sequence). The CDR3 protein is CASSFAGVGNTIYF. CDR3 in DNA: TGTGCCAGCAGCTTTGCAGGGGTTGGAAACACCATATATTTT.

V and J are TRBV12-5 and TRBJ1-5; D not resolved. CDR1 and CDR2 from the germline V gene are LGHNT and FRNRAP. Between the trimmed V and J ends, which lost 3 bases and 1 base, there was a span of 4 bases. The CDR3 consists of 13 residues. The CDR3 nucleotides read TGTGCTAGTGGTTTTACGAGCAATCAGCCCCAGCATTTT. It encodes CASGFTSNQPQHF.

For this clone: Mismatch with germline at one junction end may stem from a read error. The V gene is TRBV7-8, the J gene TRBJ1-2; D is possibly TRBD1 (5 bases). Germline values: CDR1 SGHVS, CDR2 FQNEAQ. The CDR3 has 14 residues. CDR3 residues: CASSLAGRDYDYTF. CDR3 in DNA: TGTGCCAGCAGCTTAGCGGGCAGGGACTATGACTACACCTTC.